The entry below gives a single T cell receptor beta chain sequence along with its context. Antigen: not known. Isolated RNA was reverse transcribed in full, so expressed TCRB transcripts were sequenced. Profiling relied on immunoSEQ multiplex PCR, and the TCRdb table lists in-frame clones only, not all of them. Here the sample spans hundreds of thousands of clones, 17% being singletons. The data originate from a study of beta chain features in type 1 diabetes. General observations from the study: Lower insertion and higher deletion counts appeared at VDJ junctions in type 1 diabetes patients. Healthy donors had naive, central memory and Treg TCRB repertoires that appeared less similar than those seen among patients.

Germline values: CDR1 MDHEN, CDR2 SYDVKM. The junction had 15 bases not matched to a gene; V was cut back by 3 bases and J by 0 bases. The CDR3 totals 20 residues. The chain joins TRBV28 to TRBJ2-1; 9 nucleotides agree with TRBD2. Material for sequencing was naive CD4+ T cells from blood. This receptor was identified in a woman younger than 30 in good health. Here the CDR3 DNA reads TGTGCCAGCAGTTTGTACTGGACTAGCGTAAGAAGCAGCTCCTACAATGAGCAGTTCTTC. Protein: CASSLYWTSVRSSSYNEQFF.